The 31 T cell receptor beta chains reported below all come from one sample, sequenced in a study of T cells after yellow fever vaccination. TCRdb reanalysed the 5' RACE reads using MiXCR and keeps one entry per CDR3 protein. Among roughly 350,000 distinct CDR3 sequences listed, approximately 4% were seen once. Specimen: PBMCs, collected 5 days after the yellow fever booster vaccination. The receptor source for this set is a man younger than 35 who received the YFV17D yellow fever vaccine.

The sample holds a few counts of this clonotype. The CDR3 reads CASSGDRGTEAFF. CDR3 bases: TGTGCCAGCAGCGGTGACAGGGGAACTGAAGCTTTCTTT. The V call is TRBV11-2, the J call TRBJ1-1, with 8 bases fitting TRBD1. The CDR3 has 13 amino acids. The V gene end was trimmed by 5 bases and the J gene end by 5 bases; junction bases not matched to a gene: 4. CDR1 is SGHAT, CDR2 FQNNGV, per germline.

This clonotype has a handful of counts. The V gene is TRBV3-1, the J gene TRBJ1-1; no clear D gene. Germline V lookup: CDR1 LGHDT, CDR2 YNNKEL (reference sequence). Trimming removed 2 bases at V and 6 bases at J, with 13 bases between. The CDR3 covers 14 residues. CDR3 nucleotide sequence: TGTGCCAGCAGCCAAAGCCCCGTTAGTTCTGAAGCTTTCTTT. It encodes CASSQSPVSSEAFF.

The rearrangement uses TRBV4-3 and TRBJ2-3; D not certain. The CDR3 contains 13 residues. Germline loops: CDR1 LGHNA, CDR2 YSLEER. Trimming took 1 base from V and 2 from J, leaving 4 bases between them. CDR3 region: CASSQGVTDTQYF. The CDR3, as DNA: TGCGCCAGCAGCCAAGGCGTCACAGATACGCAGTATTTT.

This clonotype has more than one count but fewer than ten. The chain has TRBV4-3 and TRBJ1-1; 8 nucleotides line up with TRBD1. The J segment lost 4 bases and the V segment lost 0 bases, leaving 4 bases of the junction unmatched. Germline V gene lookup returns CDR1 LGHNA and CDR2 YSLEER. The CDR3 extends over 15 amino acids. Here the CDR3 reads CASSQDVGTGTEAFF. The CDR3 bases are TGCGCCAGCAGCCAAGATGTGGGGACAGGCACTGAAGCTTTCTTT.

This chain uses TRBV4-1 with TRBJ1-1; 8 nucleotides align to TRBD1. Germline CDR1 is MGHRA and CDR2 is YSYEKL. Losses at the gene ends were 3 bases for V and 1 base for J; bases not matched to a gene: 1. The CDR3 contains 14 residues. As DNA, the CDR3 is TGCGCCAGCAGCCACGGGACAGGGAACACTGAAGCTTTCTTT. Protein sequence: CASSHGTGNTEAFF.

The table lists this clonotype with a few counts. The gene calls are TRBV7-2 and TRBJ2-3; TRBD1 aligns across 11 bases. J gave up 2 bases and V 5 bases, and 9 bases lay outside the gene matches. In germline, CDR1 is SGHTA, CDR2 FQGNSA. CDR3 size: 17 residues. The CDR3 loop is CASSQDGDRGFTDTQYF. CDR3 DNA: TGTGCCAGCAGCCAGGATGGGGACAGGGGGTTCACAGATACGCAGTATTTT.

V and J are TRBV7-9 and TRBJ2-3; possibly TRBD1 or TRBD2 for D (5 bases each). This CDR3 has 12 amino acids. V was pared by 5 bases and J by 6 bases, with 9 bases between. Per germline, CDR1 SEHNR and CDR2 FQNEAQ (reference sequence). CDR3 residues: CASSRGPDTQYF. The CDR3 bases are TGTGCCAGCAGCCGGGGCCCGGATACGCAGTATTTT.

This clonotype was seen more than once but under ten times. The CDR3 is CASSEVKQGWTEAFF. The CDR3 bases are TGCGCCAGCAGCGAAGTAAAACAGGGATGGACTGAAGCTTTCTTT. The chain carries TRBV5-1 and TRBJ1-1; possibly TRBD1 for D (6 bases). The germline V and J ends were trimmed by 4 bases and 5 bases, with 18 bases remaining between them. Germline loops: CDR1 SGHRS, CDR2 YFSETQ. This CDR3 has 15 residues.

The chain links TRBV6-5 to TRBJ1-1; 8 positions match TRBD1. Trimming took 2 bases from V and 5 from J; bases not matched to a gene: 4. The CDR3 contains 14 residues. The germline V gene encodes CDR1 MNHEY and CDR2 SVGAGI. CDR3 nucleotide sequence: TGTGCCAGCAGTTACCAGGGGGCGCCTACTGAAGCTTTCTTT. This translates into CASSYQGAPTEAFF.

The genes are TRBV19 and TRBJ2-2; 7 bases agree with TRBD2. Germline CDR1 LNHDA, CDR2 SQIVND (reference sequence). CDR3 length: 14 residues. J was trimmed by 6 bases and V by 9 bases; bases with no gene match: 10. The CDR3 DNA is TGTGCCAGCCGTACTAGCGTTGGTGCCGGGGAGCTGTTTTTT. Encoded protein: CASRTSVGAGELFF.

The V and J genes are TRBV5-1 and TRBJ1-4; TRBD1 agrees at 8 bases. Losses at the gene ends were 4 bases for V and 5 bases for J; bases not matched to a gene: 16. The CDR3 contains 18 residues. Germline CDR1 reads SGHRS; CDR2 reads YFSETQ. CDR3 in amino acids: CASSPHRLYRTGNEKLFF. CDR3 in DNA: TGCGCCAGCAGCCCCCACCGTCTTTATAGGACAGGGAATGAAAAACTGTTTTTT.

This clonotype was seen repeatedly, ten times or more. The chain couples TRBV4-2 to TRBJ1-2; D unresolved. V gave up 0 bases and J gave up 7 bases, with 12 bases separating them. This CDR3 is built from 14 residues. CDR1 LGHNA and CDR2 YNFKEQ come from the germline V gene. As DNA, the CDR3 is TGTGCCAGCAGCCAAGAGAACGCGGACGGTGGCTACACCTTC. This translates into CASSQENADGGYTF.

This clonotype was counted at least ten times. The rearrangement links TRBV28 to TRBJ1-1; 10 bases line up with TRBD1. V lost 6 bases to trimming and J lost 10 bases; unmatched junction nucleotides: 8. Per germline, CDR1 MDHEN and CDR2 SYDVKM. The CDR3 consists of 13 residues. The CDR3 protein is CASSSRDRGRAFF. CDR3 in DNA: TGTGCCAGCAGCTCCCGGGACAGGGGACGAGCTTTCTTT. Variable domain in full (rest from reference TRBV28 and TRBJ1-1): DVKVTQSSRYLVKRTGEKVFLECVQDMDHENMFWYRQDPGLGLRLIYFSYDVKMKEKGDIPEGYSVSREKKERFSLILESASTNQTSMYLCASSSRDRGRAFFGQGTRLTVV.

The chain carries TRBV11-2 and TRBJ2-7; no clear D. Looked up from germline, CDR1 is SGHAT and CDR2 is FQNNGV. With 1 base removed from V and 6 bases from J, the gap between germline ends came to 7 bases. The CDR3 length is 12 residues. For the CDR3, the DNA is TGTGCCAGCAGCTTAGCTCCGGCCGAGCAGTACTTC. Translation: CASSLAPAEQYF.

This clonotype has only a few counts. The chain employs TRBV7-2 and TRBJ2-5; the match to TRBD1 covers 7 bases. The CDR3 is 17 residues long. V dropped 6 bases and J dropped 0; count of bases not matched to a gene: 13. Germline values: CDR1 SGHTA, CDR2 FQGNSA. The CDR3 region has the DNA TGTGCCAGCAGTCCAAACCCCCCAGGGGGATACCAAGAGACCCAGTACTTC. Amino acid sequence: CASSPNPPGGYQETQYF.

The chain recombines TRBV7-2 with TRBJ1-6, with 8 bases fitting TRBD1. Germline CDR1 and CDR2: SGHTA and FQGNSA. This CDR3 region has 17 residues. Trimming at V came to 5 bases and at J to 9 bases, leaving 15 bases not matched to a gene. The CDR3 DNA is TGTGCCAGCAGCCGGCTCAGGTTGGACAGGGTACCTTCACCCCTCCACTTT. As protein: CASSRLRLDRVPSPLHF.

The chain recombines TRBV11-2 with TRBJ1-4, with 10 bases fitting TRBD1. The CDR3 covers 15 residues. Germline V gene lookup returns CDR1 SGHAT and CDR2 FQNNGV. The junction had 6 bases not matched to a gene; V was cut back by 5 bases and J by 6 bases. The CDR3 protein is CASSGQGDGYEKLFF. The CDR3 nucleotides are TGTGCCAGCAGCGGACAGGGGGACGGGTATGAAAAACTGTTTTTT. The variable domain in full, completed from reference TRBV11-2 and TRBJ1-4, reads EAGVAQSPRYKIIEKRQSVAFWCNPISGHATLYWYQQILGQGPKLLIQFQNNGVVDDSQLPKDRFSAERLKGVDSTLKIQPAKLEDSAVYLCASSGQGDGYEKLFFGSGTQLSVL.

This clonotype was observed a handful of times. The rearrangement uses TRBV2 and TRBJ2-1, with 12 positions matching TRBD2. Germline V gene sequence: CDR1 SNHLY, CDR2 FYNNEI. The CDR3 loop spans 16 amino acids. V trimming: 6 bases; J trimming: 5 bases; junction bases outside the gene matches: 8. This CDR3 is CASRTHRTSGNNEQFF. The CDR3 DNA follows: TGTGCCAGCAGGACCCACCGGACTAGCGGGAACAATGAGCAGTTCTTC.

This clonotype appeared a few times. The chain employs TRBV6-5 and TRBJ2-1; D is unresolved. With 0 bases removed from V and 6 bases from J, the gap between germline ends came to 9 bases. This CDR3 region has 14 residues. Germline CDR1 is MNHEY and CDR2 is SVGAGI. The chain's CDR3 is CASSYSLGSNEQFF. The CDR3 nucleotides read TGTGCCAGCAGTTACTCGTTGGGGTCCAATGAGCAGTTCTTC.

At least ten counts were recorded for this clonotype. V usage is TRBV7-2 and J usage is TRBJ1-2, with D unresolved. In germline, CDR1 is SGHTA, CDR2 FQGNSA. V was shortened by 10 bases and J by 2 bases, with 8 bases between the two germline ends. The CDR3 runs 11 residues. The CDR3 here is CATAGNYGYTF. The CDR3 DNA follows: TGTGCCACCGCAGGAAACTATGGCTACACCTTC.

This clonotype has at least ten counts. The rearrangement uses TRBV5-1 and TRBJ1-3; no clear D. V gave up 9 bases and J gave up 4 bases, with 26 bases separating them. The CDR3 spans 17 residues. Germline CDR1 SGHRS, CDR2 YFSETQ. The DNA for the CDR3 is TGCGCCATCGCGACCCCAGACACCCCGTACCCGGGAAACACCATATATTTT. Translated: CAIATPDTPYPGNTIYF.

This clonotype was counted at least ten times. The chain uses TRBV4-3 and TRBJ1-4; no clear D. Germline-derived CDR1 and CDR2 are LGHNA and YSLEER. V was clipped by 0 bases and J by 0 bases, with 5 bases between them. The CDR3 totals 15 residues. In nucleotides, the CDR3 is TGCGCCAGCAGCCAAGACCGGGCAACTAATGAAAAACTGTTTTTT. Its translation: CASSQDRATNEKLFF.

The J gene is TRBJ1-1, the V gene TRBV7-8; D remains unclear. Trimming cost V 11 bases and J 5 bases, with 18 bases left between them. This CDR3 contains 13 residues. Per germline, CDR1 SGHVS and CDR2 FQNEAQ. The CDR3 region is CADASGRRTEAFF. CDR3 sequence (DNA): TGTGCCGACGCGAGCGGGCGCAGGACTGAAGCTTTCTTT.

V is TRBV4-2 and J is TRBJ2-1; D may match TRBD1 or TRBD2 (5 bases each). Germline V gene sequence: CDR1 LGHNA, CDR2 YNFKEQ. This CDR3 region has 15 residues. Trimming shortened V by 3 bases and J by 8 bases, and 17 bases separated the two germline ends. Written as DNA, the CDR3 is TGTGCCAGCAGCCACGACAGAAGGGATAGCGATGAGCAGTTCTTC. Its protein product is CASSHDRRDSDEQFF.

The chain uses TRBV5-5 and TRBJ2-2; 13 bases align to TRBD2. J lost 7 bases, V lost 4 bases, and 10 bases had no gene match. This CDR3 is built from 17 residues. Per germline, CDR1 SGHKS and CDR2 YYEKEE (reference sequence). The CDR3, as DNA: TGTGCCAGCAGCCTACAACTAGCGGGGGGGCCTGGCGGGGAGCTGTTTTTT. This gives the protein CASSLQLAGGPGGELFF.

This clonotype was counted ten times or more. V is TRBV11-2 and J is TRBJ2-3; 11 bases fit TRBD1. Trimming took 6 bases from V and 3 from J; bases not matched to a gene: 8. This CDR3 contains 16 residues. Per germline, CDR1 SGHAT and CDR2 FQNNGV. This chain's CDR3 is CASSHGQGAVTDTQYF. CDR3 coding DNA: TGTGCCAGCAGTCACGGACAGGGGGCTGTGACAGATACGCAGTATTTT.

This clonotype was counted only a few times. The V and J genes are TRBV5-1 and TRBJ1-4, with TRBD1 matching over 7 bases. Unmatched junction bases numbered 4, after V lost 4 bases and J lost 4 bases. This CDR3 region has 14 residues. Germline V CDR1 and CDR2: SGHRS, YFSETQ. The CDR3 DNA follows: TGCGCCAGCAGCCTCGGACAGGTTAATGAAAAACTGTTTTTT. Translation: CASSLGQVNEKLFF.

This clonotype was seen a handful of times. The chain employs TRBV4-3 and TRBJ1-3; D unclear. V dropped 0 bases and J dropped 4 bases, with 13 bases sitting between them. The CDR3 is 16 amino acids. In germline, CDR1 is LGHNA, CDR2 YSLEER. CDR3 in amino acids: CASSQDWAGSGNTIYF. CDR3 nucleotides: TGCGCCAGCAGCCAAGATTGGGCAGGTTCGGGAAACACCATATATTTT.

There are a few counts of this clonotype. V is TRBV10-3 and J is TRBJ2-3; no definite D call. The CDR3 loop spans 15 amino acids. V shed 0 bases and J shed 10 bases, with 17 bases lying between them. Germline V gene sequence: CDR1 ENHRY, CDR2 SYGVKD. CDR3 DNA sequence: TGTGCCATCAGTGAGTCCTTTCAGTCGAGCTTCGCGCAGTATTTT. Protein product: CAISESFQSSFAQYF.

The sample holds a few counts of this clonotype. The chain couples TRBV5-5 to TRBJ2-5, with 7 bases aligning to TRBD1. The CDR3 consists of 15 residues. The germline CDR1 and CDR2 sequences are SGHKS and YYEKEE (reference sequence). The junction had 11 bases not matched to a gene; V was cut back by 5 bases and J by 4 bases. Here the CDR3 reads CASRFRQGSGETQYF. CDR3 coding DNA: TGTGCCAGCAGATTCCGACAGGGTAGTGGAGAGACCCAGTACTTC.

This clonotype appeared many times. The chain is built from TRBV10-3 and TRBJ1-6; 7 bases agree with TRBD1. The CDR3 is made up of 15 amino acids. V lost 5 bases to trimming and J lost 5 bases; unmatched junction nucleotides: 6. CDR1 is ENHRY, CDR2 SYGVKD, per germline. Here the CDR3 reads CAISRSGTDNSPLHF. CDR3 DNA sequence: TGTGCCATCAGTCGCTCCGGGACAGATAATTCACCCCTCCACTTT.